A single sample is the source of the 21 T cell receptor beta chains below, sequenced in a study of T cells in Graves' hyperthyroidism and ophthalmopathy. The CDR3 regions of TCR beta were amplified from RNA transcripts. Researchers ran a first-round RT-PCR on the TCR CDR3 using the HTBI primer set. TCRdb re-derived calls from the multiplex PCR reads in MiXCR, one entry per CDR3 protein. The sample holds some 340,000 distinct CDR3 sequences; approximately 14% are singletons and the top ten take 34%. Sequenced: blood. These receptors all stem from a woman aged 40 to 49 with Graves' ophthalmopathy.

For this clonotype: Since a much larger clone is just one base distant, this may be a read error. V is TRBV3-1 and J is TRBJ1-5, with D uncertain. The CDR3 runs 15 residues. V dropped 4 bases and J dropped 1 base, with 11 bases sitting between them. Germline CDR1 is LGHDT and CDR2 is YNNKEL (reference sequence). The CDR3 is CASSLRVRSNQPQHF. The DNA for the CDR3 is TGTGCCAGCAGCCTTAGGGTGAGGAGCAATCAGCCCCAGCATTTT.

DNA of the CDR3: TGCGCCAGCAGCACCAGGGGGAGCTCCTACGAGCAGTACTTC. Translated: CASSTRGSSYEQYF. The rearrangement uses TRBV5-1 and TRBJ2-7, with TRBD1 identical over 7 bases. V gave up 4 bases and J gave up 0 bases; unmatched junction bases: 4. The CDR3 consists of 14 residues. The germline CDR1 and CDR2 sequences are SGHRS and YFSETQ.

The sample holds many counts of this clonotype. The chain recombines TRBV12-3 or TRBV12-4 with TRBJ1-3; D is unresolved. The CDR3 contains 12 residues. The ends were cut back, 5 bases at V and 8 bases at J, with 10 bases in the middle. CDR3 region: CASSNTVYTIYF. The CDR3 DNA reads as TGTGCCAGCAGTAACACCGTTTACACCATATATTTT.

This clonotype was picked up many times. The CDR3 DNA reads TGCAGTGCTAGGGGCGGGACGAGTGAGCAGTTCTTC. This encodes CSARGGTSEQFF. The V gene is TRBV20-1, the J gene TRBJ2-1; D perhaps matches TRBD2 (6 bases). V was cut by 3 bases and J by 9 bases, with 12 bases left in between. The length of the CDR3 is 12 residues. Germline V gene lookup returns CDR1 DFQATT and CDR2 SNEGSKA (reference sequence).

This clonotype was counted at least ten times. The chain recombines TRBV24-1 with TRBJ2-1; 9 bases map to TRBD2. With V trimmed by 4 bases and J by 7 bases, 10 bases remained unmatched. CDR1 KGHDR and CDR2 SFDVKD come from the germline V gene. The CDR3 contains 16 residues. CDR3 residues: CATSEPGGRVGNEQFF. In DNA, the CDR3 is TGTGCCACCAGTGAACCGGGCGGGAGGGTTGGAAATGAGCAGTTCTTC.

V and J are TRBV6-1 and TRBJ1-2; perhaps TRBD1 as D (5 bases). The ends were cut back, 5 bases at V and 3 bases at J, with 13 bases in the middle. From germline, CDR1 is MNHNS and CDR2 SASEGT. The length of the CDR3 is 14 residues. The CDR3 loop is CASSLRDLDYGYTF. In DNA form, the CDR3 reads TGTGCCAGCAGTCTCCGGGACTTGGACTATGGCTACACCTTC.

This clonotype was seen repeatedly, ten times or more. An end of the junction differs from the germline gene, which may be a read error. This rearrangement joins TRBV3-1 to TRBJ2-3; D tentatively reads TRBD1 or TRBD2 (6 bases each). From germline, CDR1 is LGHDT and CDR2 YNNKEL (reference sequence). This CDR3 spans 16 amino acids. This CDR3 is CASSQEWGQGGPAQFF. The CDR3 nucleotides are TGTGCCAGCAGCCAAGAATGGGGGCAGGGAGGCCCGGCGCAGTTTTTT.

This clonotype occurred many times. The chain couples TRBV12-5 to TRBJ2-3, with D tentatively TRBD1 or TRBD2 (5 bases each). Germline V CDR1 and CDR2: LGHNT, FRNRAP. The CDR3 consists of 15 residues. V was clipped by 5 bases and J by 0 bases, with 12 bases between them. This CDR3 is CASGTGQTSTDTQYF. The CDR3 DNA sequence: TGTGCTAGTGGTACGGGGCAGACGAGCACAGATACGCAGTATTTT. Variable domain in full (rest from reference TRBV12-5 and TRBJ2-3): DARVTQTPRHKVTEMGQEVTMRCQPILGHNTVFWYRQTMMQGLELLAYFRNRAPLDDSGMPKDRFSAEMPDATLATLKIQPSEPRDSAVYFCASGTGQTSTDTQYFGPGTRLTVL.

The CDR3 DNA reads TGTGCCAGCAGTGACCGCATTTACTCTGGAAACACCATATATTTT. Its translation is CASSDRIYSGNTIYF. The rearrangement joins TRBV6-1 to TRBJ1-3; D unclear. The CDR3 spans 15 residues. Deletions cut 3 bases from V and 0 bases from J, with 9 bases between. CDR1 and CDR2 (germline): MNHNS, SASEGT.

This clonotype was detected ten times or more. V gene TRBV12-3 or TRBV12-4 combines with J gene TRBJ2-1; D is tentatively TRBD1 or TRBD2 (5 bases each). The CDR3 length is 15 residues. V lost 7 bases and J lost 4, with 17 bases in between. The DNA of the CDR3 is TGTGCCAGCACGGGATCCAGGGTAGTTTACAATGAGCAGTTCTTC. Amino acid sequence: CASTGSRVVYNEQFF.

The rearrangement joins TRBV2 to TRBJ1-2; 8 bases align to TRBD1. Germline V gene lookup returns CDR1 SNHLY and CDR2 FYNNEI. The CDR3 is made up of 17 amino acids. J was trimmed by 8 bases and V by 0 bases; bases with no gene match: 14. This CDR3 is CASSEARTGLRRRGYTF. The CDR3 DNA sequence: TGTGCCAGCAGTGAAGCTAGGACAGGGTTGAGACGTAGAGGCTACACCTTC.

Points on this clonotype: At one of its ends the junction is not consistent with the germline gene, which may arise from a read error. The V and J genes are TRBV20-1 and TRBJ2-7, with D hard to call. This CDR3 spans 12 amino acids. Germline assignment: CDR1 DFQATT and CDR2 SNEGSKA (reference sequence). The CDR3 region is CSASDLSHEQYF. The CDR3, as DNA: TGCAGTGCATCGGACCTCTCCCACGAGCAGTACTTC.

This clonotype was observed a few times. It may be a read error: a sequence one base away is much more abundant. The chain employs TRBV7-9 and TRBJ2-1; 7 nucleotides match TRBD1. Germline V gene data show CDR1 as SEHNR and CDR2 as FQNEAQ (reference sequence). The length of the CDR3 is 15 residues. V lost 5 bases and J lost 0; bases outside the gene matches: 4. The CDR3 DNA reads as TGTGCCAGCAGCCCGGGACAGAACTCCTACAATGAGCAGTTCTTC. Residues: CASSPGQNSYNEQFF.

V and J are TRBV3-1 and TRBJ1-6; no clear D. The germline V and J ends were trimmed by 0 bases and 0 bases, with 3 bases remaining between them. Germline V lookup: CDR1 LGHDT, CDR2 YNNKEL (reference sequence). The CDR3 extends over 15 amino acids. CDR3: CASSQEDSYNSPLHF. CDR3 sequence (DNA): TGTGCCAGCAGCCAAGAGGACTCCTATAATTCACCCCTCCACTTT.

J is TRBJ2-1 and V is TRBV5-1, with TRBD1 matching over 9 bases. Unmatched junction bases numbered 14, after V lost 4 bases and J lost 12 bases. CDR1 is SGHRS and CDR2 is YFSETQ in the germline V gene. The length of the CDR3 is 15 residues. DNA of the CDR3: TGCGCCAGCAGCCCGGGGACAGGGAGTCGTAAGGGGCAGTTCTTC. Encoded protein: CASSPGTGSRKGQFF. Variable domain in full (rest from reference TRBV5-1 and TRBJ2-1): KAGVTQTPRYLIKTRGQQVTLSCSPISGHRSVSWYQQTPGQGLQFLFEYFSETQRNKGNFPGRFSGRQFSNSRSEMNVSTLELGDSALYLCASSPGTGSRKGQFFGPGTRLTVL.

The table lists this clonotype with many counts. The chain recombines TRBV19 with TRBJ2-2; 8 nucleotides match TRBD2. Trimming cost V 6 bases and J 6 bases; bases outside gene matches: 6. CDR1 and CDR2 (germline): LNHDA, SQIVND (reference sequence). The CDR3 covers 14 residues. Written as DNA, the CDR3 is TGTGCCAGTAGCGGGAGGGCCAAATCCGGGGAGCTGTTTTTT. Protein: CASSGRAKSGELFF.

V is TRBV20-1 and J is TRBJ2-3; D is unresolved. Trimming shortened V by 1 base and J by 5 bases, and 7 bases separated the two germline ends. The germline gives CDR1 DFQATT, CDR2 SNEGSKA (reference sequence). The CDR3 extends over 12 amino acids. Here the CDR3 reads CSARATGDTQYF. CDR3 sequence (DNA): TGCAGTGCTAGAGCCACGGGAGATACGCAGTATTTT.

This clonotype was counted at least ten times. The chain links TRBV7-6 to TRBJ2-5; D call uncertain. Trimming stripped 2 bases from V and 6 bases from J, with 13 bases between. CDR3 length equals 14 residues. Germline V gene data show CDR1 as SGHVS and CDR2 as FNYEAQ. The CDR3, as DNA: TGTGCCAGCAGCTTATATGGCTACCGACAGACCCAGTACTTC. This gives the protein CASSLYGYRQTQYF.

In regard to this clonotype: A read error may explain this, as a much larger clone is one base away. This chain uses TRBV3-1 with TRBJ2-7; no clear D. Germline loops: CDR1 LGHDT, CDR2 YNNKEL (reference sequence). This CDR3 is 13 amino acids long. The chain's CDR3 is CASSQGASCEQYF. CDR3 DNA sequence: TGTGCCAGCAGCCAAGGAGCCTCCTGCGAGCAGTACTTC.

The V call is TRBV3-1, the J call TRBJ2-1; perhaps D is TRBD1 or TRBD2 (5 bases each). The CDR3 contains 16 residues. Trimming stripped 1 base from V and 0 bases from J, with 10 bases between. CDR1 and CDR2 (germline): LGHDT, YNNKEL (reference sequence). The DNA of the CDR3 is TGTGCCAGCAGCCAAGGCTGGGGGAGCTCCTACAATGAGCAGTTCTTC. Translated: CASSQGWGSSYNEQFF.

This clonotype showed up just a few times. The V and J genes are TRBV20-1 and TRBJ2-1; 16 bases are a match to TRBD2. This CDR3 spans 16 amino acids. CDR1 is DFQATT and CDR2 is SNEGSKA in the germline V gene (reference sequence). Trimming cost V 0 bases and J 8 bases; bases outside gene matches: 4. The CDR3 region has the DNA TGCAGTGCTAGAGAGGGGACTAGCGGGGGGGCCGATGAGCAGTTCTTC. Protein sequence: CSAREGTSGGADEQFF.